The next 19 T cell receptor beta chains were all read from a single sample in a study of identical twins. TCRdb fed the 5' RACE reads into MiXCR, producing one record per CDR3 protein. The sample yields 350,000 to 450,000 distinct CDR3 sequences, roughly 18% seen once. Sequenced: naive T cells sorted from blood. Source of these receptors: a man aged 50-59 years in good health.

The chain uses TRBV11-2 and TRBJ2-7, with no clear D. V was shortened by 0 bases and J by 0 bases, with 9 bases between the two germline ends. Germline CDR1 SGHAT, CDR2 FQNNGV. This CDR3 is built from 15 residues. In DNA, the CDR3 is TGTGCCAGCAGCTTAGAAGCTAGGAGCTCCTACGAGCAGTACTTC. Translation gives CASSLEARSSYEQYF.

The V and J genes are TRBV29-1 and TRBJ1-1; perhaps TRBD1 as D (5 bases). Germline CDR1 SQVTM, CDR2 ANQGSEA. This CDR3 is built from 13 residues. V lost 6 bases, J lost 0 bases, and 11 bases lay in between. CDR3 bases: TGCAGCGTCTCCGGGACTTTGAACACTGAAGCTTTCTTT. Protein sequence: CSVSGTLNTEAFF.

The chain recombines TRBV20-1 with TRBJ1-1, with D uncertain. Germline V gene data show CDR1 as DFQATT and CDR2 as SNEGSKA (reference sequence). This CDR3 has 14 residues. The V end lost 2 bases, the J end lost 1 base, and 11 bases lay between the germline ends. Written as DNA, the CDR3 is TGCAGTGCTAGACATACTCAGAAGAACACTGAAGCTTTCTTT. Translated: CSARHTQKNTEAFF.

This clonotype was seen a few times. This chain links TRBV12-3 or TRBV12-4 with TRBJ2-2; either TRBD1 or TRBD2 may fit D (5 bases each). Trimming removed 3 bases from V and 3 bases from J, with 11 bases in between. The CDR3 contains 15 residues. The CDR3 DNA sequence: TGTGCCAGCAGTTTTCGGGACCGATACACCGGGGAGCTGTTTTTT. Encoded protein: CASSFRDRYTGELFF.

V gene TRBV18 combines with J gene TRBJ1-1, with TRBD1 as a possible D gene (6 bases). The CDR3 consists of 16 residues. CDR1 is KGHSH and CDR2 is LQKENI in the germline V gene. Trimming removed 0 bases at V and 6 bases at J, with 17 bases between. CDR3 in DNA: TGTGCCAGCTCACCACCGCACAGGGCGGGTAGCGCTGAAGCTTTCTTT. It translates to CASSPPHRAGSAEAFF.

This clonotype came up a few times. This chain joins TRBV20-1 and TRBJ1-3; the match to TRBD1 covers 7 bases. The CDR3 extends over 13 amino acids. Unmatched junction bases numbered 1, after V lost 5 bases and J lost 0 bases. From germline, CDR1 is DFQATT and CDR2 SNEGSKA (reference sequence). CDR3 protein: CSADRDSGNTIYF. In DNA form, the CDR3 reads TGCAGTGCTGACAGGGACTCTGGAAACACCATATATTTT.

CDR3 sequence reads: CASSLQGANVLTF. For the CDR3, the DNA is TGCGCCAGCAGCCTTCAAGGGGCCAACGTCCTGACTTTC. The chain recombines TRBV4-3 with TRBJ2-6; D uncertain. The germline V gene encodes CDR1 LGHNA and CDR2 YSLEER. V lost 4 bases and J 4 bases, leaving 5 bases between the germline ends. The CDR3 runs to 13 residues.

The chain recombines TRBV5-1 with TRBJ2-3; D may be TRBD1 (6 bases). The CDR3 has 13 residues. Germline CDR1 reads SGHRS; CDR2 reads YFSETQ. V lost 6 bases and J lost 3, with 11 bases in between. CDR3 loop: CASTQGRTDTQYF. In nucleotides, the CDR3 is TGCGCCAGCACTCAGGGGAGAACAGATACGCAGTATTTT.

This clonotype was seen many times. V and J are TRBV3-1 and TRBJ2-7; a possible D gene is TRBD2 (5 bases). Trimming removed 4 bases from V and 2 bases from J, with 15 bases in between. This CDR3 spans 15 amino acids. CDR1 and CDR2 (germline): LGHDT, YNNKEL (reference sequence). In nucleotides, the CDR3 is TGTGCCAGCAGCCTTGGGAGCGGATTCACCTACGAGCAGTACTTC. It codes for CASSLGSGFTYEQYF.

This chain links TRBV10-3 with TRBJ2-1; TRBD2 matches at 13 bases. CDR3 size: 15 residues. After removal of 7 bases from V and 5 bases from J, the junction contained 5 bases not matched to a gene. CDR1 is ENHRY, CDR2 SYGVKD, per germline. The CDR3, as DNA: TGTGCCATCAACAAACTAGCGGGGGGGAACAATGAGCAGTTCTTC. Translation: CAINKLAGGNNEQFF.

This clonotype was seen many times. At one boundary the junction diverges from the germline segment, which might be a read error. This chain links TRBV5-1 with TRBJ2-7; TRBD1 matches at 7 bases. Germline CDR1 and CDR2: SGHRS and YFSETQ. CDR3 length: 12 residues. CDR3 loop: CASSPTGYEQYF. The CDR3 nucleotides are TGTGCCAGCAGCCCGACAGGGTACGAGCAGTACTTC.

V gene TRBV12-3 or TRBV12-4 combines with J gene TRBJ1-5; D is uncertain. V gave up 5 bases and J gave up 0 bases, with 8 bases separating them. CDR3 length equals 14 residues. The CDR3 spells CASSPLSSNQPQHF. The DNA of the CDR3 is TGTGCCAGCAGTCCCCTAAGTAGCAATCAGCCCCAGCATTTT.

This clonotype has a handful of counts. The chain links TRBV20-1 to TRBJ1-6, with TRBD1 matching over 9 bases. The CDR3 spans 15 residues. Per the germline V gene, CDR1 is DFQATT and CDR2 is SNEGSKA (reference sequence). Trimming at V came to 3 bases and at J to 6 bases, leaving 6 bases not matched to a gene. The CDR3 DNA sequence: TGCAGTGCTAGGTGGACAGGGGCGAGTAATTCACCCCTCCACTTT. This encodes CSARWTGASNSPLHF.

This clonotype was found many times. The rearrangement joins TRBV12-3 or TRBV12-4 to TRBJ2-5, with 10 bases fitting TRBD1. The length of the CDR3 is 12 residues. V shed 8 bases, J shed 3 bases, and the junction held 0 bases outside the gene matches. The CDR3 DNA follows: TGTGCCAGCGGGACAGGGGAAGAGACCCAGTACTTC. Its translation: CASGTGEETQYF.

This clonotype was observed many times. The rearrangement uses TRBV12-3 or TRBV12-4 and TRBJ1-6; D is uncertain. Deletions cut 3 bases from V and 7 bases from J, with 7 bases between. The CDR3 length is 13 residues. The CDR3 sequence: CASSFFGNSPLHF. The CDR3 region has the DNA TGTGCCAGCAGTTTCTTTGGGAATTCACCCCTCCACTTT.

DNA of the CDR3: TGCGCCAGCAGCGCCAAGACAGGGTTGGACAAAAACATTCAGTACTTC. Translation gives CASSAKTGLDKNIQYF. This chain joins TRBV5-1 and TRBJ2-4; 7 positions match TRBD1. Germline V gene data show CDR1 as SGHRS and CDR2 as YFSETQ. There are 16 residues in the CDR3. V dropped 4 bases and J dropped 3; count of bases not matched to a gene: 10.

The DNA for the CDR3 is TGCAGTGCTAGAGCCCCCGGGACTAGCGGGATGACAGATACGCAGTATTTT. Its translation is CSARAPGTSGMTDTQYF. This chain joins TRBV20-1 and TRBJ2-3, with 13 bases matching TRBD2. Germline lookup yields CDR1 DFQATT and CDR2 SNEGSKA (reference sequence). The CDR3 is made up of 17 amino acids. V gave up 1 base and J gave up 3 bases; unmatched junction bases: 7.

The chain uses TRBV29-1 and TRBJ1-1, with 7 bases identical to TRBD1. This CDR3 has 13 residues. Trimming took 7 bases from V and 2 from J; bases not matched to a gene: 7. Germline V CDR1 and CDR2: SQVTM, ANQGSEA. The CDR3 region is CSGTGQRNTEAFF. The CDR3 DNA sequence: TGCAGCGGCACGGGACAGCGAAACACTGAAGCTTTCTTT.

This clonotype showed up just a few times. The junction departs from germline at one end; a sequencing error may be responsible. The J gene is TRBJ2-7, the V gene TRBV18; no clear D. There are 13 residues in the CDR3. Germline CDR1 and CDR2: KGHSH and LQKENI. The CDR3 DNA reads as TGTGCCAGCTCCCCACCACAAACCTACGAGCAGTACTTC. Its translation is CASSPPQTYEQYF.